This T cell receptor beta chain was observed in a study of CD8+CD57+ T cells in acquired aplastic anemia. In the case of this clonotype: Antigen specificity is unknown.

Study conclusions and caveats: Controls did not differ significantly from patients in CD8+ Simpson's diversity.

Researchers used genomic DNA as the template to profile TCR beta VDJ and CDR3. TCRdb passed the reads through MiXCR, listing each CDR3 protein once. In the table there are around 200,000 distinct CDR3 sequences, around 50% of which are singletons. The CDR3 contains 14 residues. Germline V gene data show CDR1 as MNHEY and CDR2 as SVGAGI. The V and J ends lost 2 bases and 9 bases respectively, with 14 bases between them. Patients picked for sequencing had shown CD8+CD57+ cell expansion detected by flow cytometry. Sequenced input: sorted CD4+, CD8+, or CD8+CD57+ T cells (not recorded which) from PBMCs. The rearrangement links TRBV6-5 to TRBJ1-5, with D perhaps TRBD1 (5 bases). The source is a human donor with aplastic anemia. CDR3 protein: CASSYGGSQGPQHF. For the CDR3, the DNA is TGTGCCAGCAGTTACGGGGGGTCTCAAGGGCCCCAGCATTTT.